This TCR beta chain was recorded in a study of T cell responses to AZD1222 COVID-19 vaccine. Broader study findings: A mostly white British donor set with more females was recruited, and clonal diversity was possibly underestimated.

Profiled with immunoSEQ multiplex PCR; TCRdb holds only in-frame clones, not every one. The table shows about 130,000 clones, with approximately 88% occurring only once. As concerns this clone: What it binds is not known.

Germline loops: CDR1 MDHEN, CDR2 SYDVKM. The CDR3 is 14 amino acids. Deletions cut 6 bases from V and 4 bases from J, with 15 bases between. This sample comprised peripheral blood, obtained 28 days after the second AZD1222 dose. The chain employs TRBV28 and TRBJ1-2, with D perhaps TRBD1 (5 bases). The source of this sequence is an adult who received the AZD1222 COVID-19 vaccine. This chain's CDR3 is CASRQTVSGYGYTF. The CDR3, as DNA: TGTGCCAGCAGGCAGACAGTATCGGGCTATGGCTACACCTTC.